This TCR beta chain is drawn from a study of post-analysis software for immune sequencing data. Built from TCR beta cDNA, the libraries had unique molecular identifiers in them. Input amounts of about 0.85 to 11 million T cells were used. These gave roughly 0.5 million cDNA molecules, so each molecule approximated one T cell. Via MiXCR, TCRdb re-called the PCR reads, giving one row per CDR3 protein. The profile shows some 890,000 distinct CDR3 sequences, approximately 53% of them singletons. CDR3 size: 18 residues. J gave up 4 bases and V 5 bases, and 15 bases lay outside the gene matches. CDR1 is SGHRS, CDR2 YFSETQ, per germline. This clonotype was seen only a few times. Its antigen is currently unknown. General study results and limits: The five TRBV segments detected at higher frequency in patients than in controls included TRBV5-6, TRBV5-1 and TRBV20-1. Significantly decreased normalized Chao1 diversity was recorded for multiple sclerosis patients relative to controls.

The V and J genes are TRBV5-1 and TRBJ2-7; 13 bases fit TRBD2. Sequencing was performed on blood. The source is a girl under 18 with multiple sclerosis. CDR3 sequence reads: CASSQTRGLAGLYYEQYF. The CDR3 DNA sequence: TGCGCCAGCAGTCAAACCAGGGGACTAGCGGGACTCTATTACGAGCAGTACTTC.